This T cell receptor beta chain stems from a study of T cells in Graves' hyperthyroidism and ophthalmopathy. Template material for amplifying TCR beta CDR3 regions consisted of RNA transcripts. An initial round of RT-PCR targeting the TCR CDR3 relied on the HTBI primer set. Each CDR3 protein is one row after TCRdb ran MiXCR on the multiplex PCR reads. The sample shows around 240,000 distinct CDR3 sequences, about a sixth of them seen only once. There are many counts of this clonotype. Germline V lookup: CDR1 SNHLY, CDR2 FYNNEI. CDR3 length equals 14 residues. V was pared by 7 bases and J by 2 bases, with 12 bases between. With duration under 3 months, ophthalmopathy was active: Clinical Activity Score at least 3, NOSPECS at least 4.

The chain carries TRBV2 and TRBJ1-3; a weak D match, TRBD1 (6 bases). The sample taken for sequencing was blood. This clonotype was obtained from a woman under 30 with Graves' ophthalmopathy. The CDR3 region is CASTGGLPGNTIYF. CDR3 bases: TGTGCCAGCACTGGGGGGCTGCCTGGAAACACCATATATTTT.